These 8 T cell receptor beta chains were sequenced from one sample in a study of cytomegalovirus exposure and HLA in healthy donors. The PCR employed 60 Vbeta primers together with 13 Jbeta primers. Profiled with immunoSEQ multiplex PCR; TCRdb holds only in-frame clones, not every one. The sample yields 310,000 or so clones, around nine tenths seen once. Input material: PBMCs. Source of these receptors: a woman aged 18-29 years in good health and CMV-seronegative.

On this clone itself: This specimen includes other DNA sequences encoding the same CDR3. This chain uses TRBV13 with TRBJ1-1, with D unclear. Germline V gene data show CDR1 as PRHDT and CDR2 as FYEKMQ (reference sequence). V gave up 5 bases and J gave up 0 bases, with 4 bases separating them. This CDR3 contains 12 residues. The CDR3, as DNA: TGTGCCAGCAGCCCTCTGAACACTGAAGCTTTCTTT. Amino acids: CASSPLNTEAFF.

CDR3 sequence: CASSPEGRNTEAFF. The CDR3 DNA reads as TGCGCCAGCAGCCCGGAGGGGAGGAACACTGAAGCTTTCTTT. The chain uses TRBV5-1 and TRBJ1-1; D may be TRBD1 (5 bases). The CDR3 spans 14 residues. Germline CDR1 and CDR2: SGHRS and YFSETQ. Trimming took 4 bases from V and 1 from J, leaving 11 bases between them.

Only one count was recorded for this clone. The V gene is TRBV7-2, the J gene TRBJ1-1; maybe TRBD1 (6 bases). V lost 4 bases and J 4 bases, leaving 16 bases between the germline ends. The CDR3 is made up of 15 amino acids. In germline, CDR1 is SGHTA, CDR2 FQGNSA. Here the CDR3 DNA reads TGTGCCAGCAGCTCGATGTACAGGGTGCCCACTGAAGCTTTCTTT. Translating gives CASSSMYRVPTEAFF.

The chain joins TRBV15 to TRBJ2-1, with 8 bases identical to TRBD1. This CDR3 has 13 amino acids. The V gene end was trimmed by 6 bases and the J gene end by 8 bases; junction bases not matched to a gene: 6. Germline CDR1 is LNHNV and CDR2 is YYDKDF (reference sequence). This CDR3 is CATSLTQGDEQFF. The CDR3 DNA follows: TGTGCCACCAGTCTGACACAGGGGGATGAGCAGTTCTTC. Full variable domain (outside the CDR3, taken from reference TRBV15 and TRBJ2-1): DAMVIQNPRYQVTQFGKPVTLSCSQTLNHNVMYWYQQKSSQAPKLLFHYYDKDFNNEADTPDNFQSRRPNTSFCFLDIRSPGLGDTAMYLCATSLTQGDEQFFGPGTRLTVL.

The chain carries TRBV6-1 and TRBJ1-6; 10 nucleotides line up with TRBD1. CDR1 MNHNS and CDR2 SASEGT come from the germline V gene. This CDR3 has 17 residues. The V gene end was trimmed by 0 bases and the J gene end by 8 bases; junction bases not matched to a gene: 7. The CDR3 DNA is TGTGCCAGCAGTGAAGCGCTTTGGACAGGGGGTTATTCACCCCTCCACTTT. It yields the protein CASSEALWTGGYSPLHF.

This clone has a single count. This chain connects TRBV10-3 to TRBJ1-2; D remains unclear. The CDR3 contains 14 residues. The germline V and J ends were trimmed by 5 bases and 0 bases, with 10 bases remaining between them. Germline V gene lookup returns CDR1 ENHRY and CDR2 SYGVKD. CDR3 residues: CAISTVEANYGYTF. CDR3 coding DNA: TGTGCCATCAGTACGGTAGAAGCTAACTATGGCTACACCTTC.

The chain recombines TRBV11-1 with TRBJ1-1, with 9 bases matching TRBD1. Germline-derived CDR1 and CDR2 are SGHAT and FQDESV (reference sequence). The CDR3 has 13 residues. Losses at the gene ends were 4 bases for V and 6 bases for J; bases not matched to a gene: 3. The CDR3 DNA is TGTGCCAGCAGCTACAGGGGGCTCGCTGAAGCTTTCTTT. It codes for CASSYRGLAEAFF. The full variable domain, rest sourced from reference TRBV11-1 and TRBJ1-1, is EAEVAQSPRYKITEKSQAVAFWCDPISGHATLYWYRQILGQGPELLVQFQDESVVDDSQLPKDRFSAERLKGVDSTLKIQPAELGDSAMYLCASSYRGLAEAFFGQGTRLTVV.

As concerns this clone: Other DNA sequences in this specimen translate into the identical CDR3. CDR3 amino acids: CASSRGQGVHEQYF. In nucleotides, the CDR3 is TGTGCCAGCAGTCGGGGACAGGGGGTCCACGAGCAGTACTTC. The chain is built from TRBV6-5 and TRBJ2-7; 11 bases agree with TRBD1. With 5 bases clipped from V and 5 bases from J, the junction kept 5 bases outside the gene matches. CDR3 length: 14 amino acids. Germline loops: CDR1 MNHEY, CDR2 SVGAGI.